This TCR beta chain stems from a study of shared clonotypes between healthy human individuals. General study points: Shared across a few donors were roughly 5% of the naive CD4 clonotypes.

This clone was observed a few times. As yet, its antigen is unknown. The V end lost 4 bases, the J end lost 3 bases, and 15 bases lay between the germline ends. The CDR3 is made up of 15 amino acids. Germline V gives CDR1 LNHDA, CDR2 SQIVND (reference sequence). The naive CD8 subset, CD45RO-negative cells positively selected for CCR7, excluded terminally differentiated effector memory CD45RA+ cells. Assay used: immunoSEQ multiplex PCR; TCRdb lists only in-frame clones, some missing. The table shows 2 million or so clones, with less than 95% occurring only once. The chain is built from TRBV19 and TRBJ1-2, with D possibly being TRBD1 (6 bases). The source of this sequence is a man between 18 and 35 years old in good health. The specimen sequenced was naive CD8+ T cells sorted from blood. CDR3 sequence reads: CASSTLHRDDYGYTF. CDR3 nucleotide sequence: TGTGCCAGTAGTACCCTTCACAGGGATGACTATGGCTACACCTTC.